The 25 T cell receptor beta chains below were found in one sample sequenced in a study of CD8+CD57+ T cells in acquired aplastic anemia. The authors sequenced patients whose flow cytometry had shown CD8+CD57+ cell expansion. Genomic DNA was employed as the template in profiling TCR beta VDJ and CDR3. TCRdb passed the reads through MiXCR, listing each CDR3 protein once. The sample holds fewer than 80,000 distinct CDR3 sequences, just over 70% seen once. The sample taken for sequencing was sorted CD4+, CD8+, or CD8+CD57+ T cells (not recorded which) from PBMCs. The receptor source for this set is a human donor with aplastic anemia.

This clonotype has a single count. This chain connects TRBV19 to TRBJ1-5; 11 bases map to TRBD1. V lost 7 bases to trimming and J lost 2 bases; unmatched junction nucleotides: 7. The germline V gene encodes CDR1 LNHDA and CDR2 SQIVND (reference sequence). The CDR3 length is 16 residues. This CDR3 is CASTGTGGGGNQPQHF. The CDR3 DNA follows: TGTGCCAGTACCGGGACAGGGGGAGGTGGCAATCAGCCCCAGCATTTT.

In this sample, this clonotype turned up once. The chain employs TRBV15 and TRBJ2-1, with 10 nucleotides matching TRBD2. Trimming removed 8 bases from V and 6 bases from J; junction bases left unmatched: 4. The CDR3 runs 13 residues. Germline CDR1 LNHNV, CDR2 YYDKDF (reference sequence). DNA of the CDR3: TGTGCCACCCGTAGCGGGGGGACCAATGAGCAGTTCTTC. It codes for CATRSGGTNEQFF.

This sequence joins TRBV20-1 and TRBJ2-5; 7 bases are a match to TRBD1. Trimming at V came to 0 bases and at J to 1 base, leaving 8 bases not matched to a gene. Germline CDR1 DFQATT, CDR2 SNEGSKA (reference sequence). The CDR3 spans 16 residues. This CDR3 is CSARDPNTGAQETQYF. DNA for the CDR3: TGCAGTGCTAGAGATCCTAATACAGGGGCCCAAGAGACCCAGTACTTC.

This clonotype was recorded a few times. The genes are TRBV5-6 and TRBJ1-1; the match to TRBD1 covers 8 bases. After removal of 0 bases from V and 1 base from J, the junction contained 5 bases not matched to a gene. This CDR3 contains 16 residues. From germline, CDR1 is SGHDT and CDR2 YYEEEE. CDR3 nucleotide sequence: TGTGCCAGCAGCTTGGCCTTGGACAGGGCGAACACTGAAGCTTTCTTT. It specifies CASSLALDRANTEAFF.

The chain is built from TRBV16 and TRBJ1-2; TRBD1 agrees at 10 bases. The CDR3 totals 14 residues. The germline V gene encodes CDR1 KGHSY and CDR2 FQNENV. With 2 bases clipped from V and 6 bases from J, the junction kept 3 bases outside the gene matches. The CDR3 DNA reads as TGTGCCAGCAGCCAACCCGACAGGGGGCATGGCTACACCTTC. It is translated as CASSQPDRGHGYTF.

The chain uses TRBV28 and TRBJ2-6, with D hard to call. The CDR3 contains 18 residues. Trimming removed 5 bases at V and 0 bases at J, with 17 bases between. Germline V gene data show CDR1 as MDHEN and CDR2 as SYDVKM. CDR3 protein: CASSPETSSSSGANVLTF. In nucleotides, the CDR3 is TGTGCCAGCAGTCCGGAGACCTCATCAAGCTCTGGGGCCAACGTCCTGACTTTC.

This sequence joins TRBV2 and TRBJ2-2; D gene uncertain. The V end was cut by 4 bases, the J end by 3 bases, with 6 bases between. This CDR3 comprises 13 residues. Germline CDR1 and CDR2: SNHLY and FYNNEI. This CDR3 is CASSVDYTGELFF. DNA for the CDR3: TGTGCCAGCAGTGTAGACTACACCGGGGAGCTGTTTTTT.

This clonotype was recorded a few times. This sequence joins TRBV20-1 and TRBJ2-1; 7 bases match TRBD2. This CDR3 spans 15 amino acids. Germline-derived CDR1 and CDR2 are DFQATT and SNEGSKA (reference sequence). J was trimmed by 3 bases and V by 3 bases; bases with no gene match: 8. The CDR3 DNA sequence: TGCAGTGCTAGGTTCCTAGCGGCATTCTACAATGAGCAGTTCTTC. Translated: CSARFLAAFYNEQFF.

This clonotype was seen a handful of times. The chain is built from TRBV29-1 and TRBJ2-7; TRBD1 aligns across 8 bases. This CDR3 comprises 13 residues. The germline V gene has CDR1 SQVTM and CDR2 ANQGSEA. After removal of 7 bases from V and 6 bases from J, the junction contained 11 bases not matched to a gene. Here the CDR3 DNA reads TGCAGCGCCAGGGACAGGTCGGTGGTCGAGCAGTACTTC. As protein: CSARDRSVVEQYF.

This chain uses TRBV9 with TRBJ1-4; D is undetermined. Trimming removed 3 bases at V and 3 bases at J, with 24 bases between. The CDR3 loop spans 19 amino acids. CDR1 is SGDLS, CDR2 YYNGEE, per germline. DNA for the CDR3: TGTGCCAGCAGCGCCCGGGCGAGTGGGCTATTCGATCCTAATGAAAAACTGTTTTTT. As protein: CASSARASGLFDPNEKLFF.

This chain uses TRBV7-6 with TRBJ1-1, with unresolved D. Germline lookup yields CDR1 SGHVS and CDR2 FNYEAQ. CDR3 length: 13 amino acids. With 5 bases removed from V and 1 base from J, the gap between germline ends came to 8 bases. CDR3 amino acids: CASSQPGNTEAFF. In DNA form, the CDR3 reads TGTGCCAGCAGCCAACCTGGGAACACTGAAGCTTTCTTT. The whole variable domain, remainder taken from reference TRBV7-6 and TRBJ1-1, is GAGVSQSPRYKVTKRGQDVALRCDPISGHVSLYWYRQALGQGPEFLTYFNYEAQQDKSGLPNDRFSAERPEGSISTLTIQRTEQRDSAMYRCASSQPGNTEAFFGQGTRLTVV.

This chain links TRBV4-1 with TRBJ2-7; D is perhaps TRBD1 or TRBD2 (5 bases each). Germline V gene sequence: CDR1 MGHRA, CDR2 YSYEKL. The V end was cut by 5 bases, the J end by 2 bases, with 13 bases between. The CDR3 is 14 amino acids. The CDR3 spells CASSSRDGTYEQYF. CDR3 bases: TGCGCCAGCAGCTCCCGGGACGGTACCTACGAGCAGTACTTC.

This clonotype was observed a handful of times. The rearrangement uses TRBV7-2 and TRBJ2-7; a weak D match, TRBD1 (5 bases). This CDR3 has 12 amino acids. Deletions cut 0 bases from V and 11 bases from J, with 11 bases between. Germline assignment: CDR1 SGHTA and CDR2 FQGNSA. CDR3 sequence: CASSLARTDKYF. The CDR3 DNA follows: TGTGCCAGCAGCTTAGCAAGGACGGACAAGTACTTC.

The genes are TRBV7-2 and TRBJ1-1; D gene unclear. CDR1 and CDR2 from the germline V gene are SGHTA and FQGNSA. Trimming removed 1 base at V and 5 bases at J, with 8 bases between. There are 13 residues in the CDR3. CDR3 nucleotides: TGTGCCAGCAGCTTAGGGTACGGTACTGAAGCTTTCTTT. It yields the protein CASSLGYGTEAFF.

This clonotype was observed many times. The V gene is TRBV11-2, the J gene TRBJ2-1; D not resolved. V lost 5 bases and J 10 bases, leaving 18 bases between the germline ends. Germline CDR1 SGHAT, CDR2 FQNNGV. The CDR3 totals 14 residues. The CDR3 region is CASSPLPSQEEQFF. For the CDR3, the DNA is TGTGCCAGCAGCCCGCTTCCCTCCCAGGAGGAGCAGTTCTTC.

The rearrangement uses TRBV5-6 and TRBJ2-7; D possibly corresponds to TRBD1 (5 bases). Germline CDR1 SGHDT, CDR2 YYEEEE. V was clipped by 4 bases and J by 1 base, with 12 bases between them. The CDR3 spans 14 residues. In nucleotides, the CDR3 is TGTGCCAGCAGCGAAAACAGGAGATCCTACGAGCAGTACTTC. Translated, it gives CASSENRRSYEQYF.

The V call is TRBV10-3, the J call TRBJ2-7; 7 bases fit TRBD1. The germline V gene has CDR1 ENHRY and CDR2 SYGVKD. The CDR3 spans 15 residues. V was clipped by 10 bases and J by 3 bases; unmatched bases: 15. In DNA, the CDR3 is TGTGCCAGCTCGAAAACAGGGGTTTGGAACTACGAGCAGTACTTC. Its protein is CASSKTGVWNYEQYF.

The chain joins TRBV7-3 to TRBJ1-1; D possibly corresponds to TRBD1 (6 bases). Trimming pared 2 bases from V and 6 bases from J, leaving 10 bases between. The length of the CDR3 is 13 residues. Germline V gives CDR1 SGHTA, CDR2 FQGTGA. This CDR3 is CASSLDRSAEAFF. CDR3 sequence (DNA): TGTGCCAGCAGCTTAGACAGGTCCGCTGAAGCTTTCTTT.

This clonotype was seen ten or more times. The chain is built from TRBV7-7 and TRBJ2-5; 7 positions agree with TRBD2. V shed 1 base and J 2 bases; nucleotides not matched to a gene: 7. This CDR3 is built from 16 residues. Germline V lookup: CDR1 SSHAT, CDR2 FNYEAQ (reference sequence). Here the CDR3 DNA reads TGTGCCAGCAGCTTAGACCCTCCCGGGGGGCAAGAGACCCAGTACTTC. The encoded protein is CASSLDPPGGQETQYF.

The chain is built from TRBV5-1 and TRBJ2-5; 9 bases fit TRBD2. This CDR3 has 15 residues. Germline trimming cut 1 base from V and 2 bases from J; bases unmatched to any gene: 3. Germline lookup yields CDR1 SGHRS and CDR2 YFSETQ. Here the CDR3 reads CASSLSGGTQETQYF. CDR3 nucleotides: TGCGCCAGCAGCTTGAGCGGGGGGACGCAAGAGACCCAGTACTTC.

The chain is built from TRBV7-3 and TRBJ2-2; D is unclear. The CDR3 covers 13 residues. Trimming removed 5 bases from V and 4 bases from J, with 8 bases in between. Germline CDR1 reads SGHTA; CDR2 reads FQGTGA. CDR3 sequence (DNA): TGTGCCAGCAGCGCAATATCCACCGGGGAGCTGTTTTTT. Its translation: CASSAISTGELFF.

The chain joins TRBV20-1 to TRBJ1-1; no firm D call. Per germline, CDR1 DFQATT and CDR2 SNEGSKA (reference sequence). There are 12 residues in the CDR3. The V and J ends lost 5 bases and 1 base respectively, with 8 bases between them. The CDR3 DNA reads as TGCAGTGCTCCTCGCAAGAACACTGAAGCTTTCTTT. Amino acid sequence: CSAPRKNTEAFF.

The sample holds a few counts of this clonotype. V usage is TRBV24-1 and J usage is TRBJ2-5, with D maybe TRBD2 (5 bases). V was cut by 0 bases and J by 1 base, with 11 bases left in between. Germline CDR1 and CDR2: KGHDR and SFDVKD. CDR3 length equals 16 residues. CDR3 sequence (DNA): TGTGCCACCAGTGATTTGGGCGGAGGACCCCAAGAGACCCAGTACTTC. This translates into CATSDLGGGPQETQYF.

The rearrangement links TRBV5-6 to TRBJ2-3, with TRBD2 matching over 9 bases. Germline V gene lookup returns CDR1 SGHDT and CDR2 YYEEEE. The CDR3 runs to 16 residues. V shed 2 bases, J shed 5 bases, and the junction held 9 bases outside the gene matches. The CDR3 bases are TGTGCCAGCAGCTTATCGTCGGGGACTAGCTTAGATACGCAGTATTTT. Translated, it gives CASSLSSGTSLDTQYF.

This rearrangement joins TRBV7-9 to TRBJ2-7, with 8 bases matching TRBD2. The CDR3 runs 15 residues. CDR1 is SEHNR, CDR2 FQNEAQ, per germline (reference sequence). Germline trimming cut 4 bases from V and 3 bases from J; bases unmatched to any gene: 8. The CDR3 bases are TGTGCCAGCAGCTCCCCGCGGGGGGCCGACTACGAGCAGTACTTC. Translation: CASSSPRGADYEQYF.